The TCR beta chain under discussion was sequenced for a study of graft-versus-host responses after intestinal transplantation listed by TCRdb under 2021. About the study as a whole: Recipients received multivisceral, liver-intestinal, or isolated intestinal transplants. Anti-thymocyte globulin induction was given to all recipients, followed by maintenance tacrolimus and steroids for 3 to 4 years. After intestinal transplantation, graft-versus-host and host-versus-graft alloreactive T cell clones in the graft, circulation and bone marrow were tracked using bulk TCR-beta CDR3 sequencing. Alloreactive clones were identified by sequencing pre-transplant mixed lymphocyte reaction products and comparing them with unstimulated pre-transplant donor and recipient T cells. The cohort enrolled about two dozen intestinal transplant recipients, one of whom was a retransplant, and 3 patients without pretransplant specimens were excluded. Donor T cell macrochimerism was defined as a peak of at least 4% donor T cells among recipient peripheral blood mononuclear cells. Instead of going to the commercial service, samples from a few later patients were sequenced in-house on an Illumina MiSeq and processed with MiXCR.

The germline V gene encodes CDR1 SGHNT and CDR2 YYREEE (reference sequence). Including the terminal cysteine and phenylalanine, the CDR3 comprises 16 residues. Just the 48-base CDR3 DNA is kept, in frame starting at base 1. V loses 4 bases at its end and J loses 0 bases; junction bases beyond the gene matches: 9. The paper as a whole reports these results and caveats: In the allografts of patients with donor T cell macrochimerism, GvH to HvG T cell clonal ratios were high. GvH clones turned up in recipient bone marrow, with some appearing earlier in ileal mucosa or blood, a pattern consistent with an intestinal mucosal origin. Early after transplant, declines in HvG clones were associated with peak levels of circulating GvH clones. Conclusions were limited by the relatively low number and heterogeneity of intestinal transplant patients.

About this clone: There is no known antigen for this receptor. It has no much larger one-base neighbor in the sample; base qualities were not kept.

The time point label of this sample denotes: cells obtained before transplantation from donor or recipient. CD3+CD4+ and CD3+CD8+ populations were FACS-sorted from unstimulated pre-transplant donor and recipient cells taken from spleen or lymph nodes. Library method: the immunoSEQ multiplex PCR assay. For most patients, genomic DNA was isolated with the Qiagen DNeasy Blood and Tissue Kit and sent frozen to Adaptive Biotechnologies for TCR sequencing. High-throughput TCR-beta CDR3 sequencing of genomic DNA from most patients was performed by Adaptive Biotechnologies. The source study handled its data this way. TCR sequencing data were retrieved from Adaptive's ImmunoSEQ software for more than 15 patients, whereas three other patients were processed with MiXCR and VDJtools. To correct CD4 versus CD8 sorting errors, sequences present in both subsets at a frequency ratio below 5:1 were removed. CDR3 nucleotide sequences shared between donor and recipient were removed because the origin of such sequences could not be assigned. To be classed as alloreactive, a clone needed at least 2-fold expansion over unstimulated cells and a minimum CFSE-low frequency of 0.002% (template counts) or 0.001% (read counts). Clones were considered mappable if detected in sequenced pre-transplant spleen, lymph node, or MLR CFSE-low populations of the donor or recipient. Cumulative frequency of alloreactive clones was calculated as a percentage of all sequences weighted by copy number. TCRdb took over this immuneACCESS table, retaining in-frame rearrangements with V and J assigned. Such tables are incomplete; in checked studies, under half of the missing clones stem from an unresolved V gene, and the remainder is unexplained. V, J and clone size derive from that table, while D and trimming were established from the DNA sequence. The sample table records tens of thousands of clones; approximately 90% of these occur just once. Of the sample, 7% to 8.5% is held by the ten largest clones.

This TCR was recovered from a human donor who was the organ donor for an intestinal transplant. The rearrangement combines TRBV5-4 with TRBJ1-1; 7 central nucleotides agree with TRBD1. The material sequenced was unstimulated CD8+ T cells sorted from spleen or lymph node cells, taken before transplant. The encoded CDR3 is CASSGNRGEMNTEAFF. The bases are TGTGCCAGCAGCGGCAACAGGGGCGAAATGAACACTGAAGCTTTCTTT.